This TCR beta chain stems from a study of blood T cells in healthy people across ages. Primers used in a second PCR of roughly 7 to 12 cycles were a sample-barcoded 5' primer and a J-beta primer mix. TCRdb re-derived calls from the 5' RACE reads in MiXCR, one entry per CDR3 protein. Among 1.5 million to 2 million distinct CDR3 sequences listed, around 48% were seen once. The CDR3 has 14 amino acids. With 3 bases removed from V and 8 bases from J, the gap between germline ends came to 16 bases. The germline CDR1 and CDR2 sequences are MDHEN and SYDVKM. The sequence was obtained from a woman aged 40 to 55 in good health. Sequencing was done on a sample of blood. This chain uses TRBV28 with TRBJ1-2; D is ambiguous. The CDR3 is CASSFVGGQYGYTF. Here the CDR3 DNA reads TGTGCCAGCAGTTTTGTGGGCGGGCAATACGGCTACACCTTC.